These 31 T cell receptor beta chains came from one sample sequenced in a study of Graves' ophthalmopathy and Graves' hyperthyroidism. Amplified material comprised TCR beta CDR3 regions derived from RNA transcripts. The library came from an HTBI-primed first-round RT-PCR and a second-round multiplex PCR. TCRdb passed the multiplex PCR reads through MiXCR, listing each CDR3 protein once. This sample has a few hundred thousand distinct CDR3 sequences, with roughly 40% found just once. Sequencing used peripheral blood or thyroid tissue (not recorded which). These TCRs come from an adult man with Graves' hyperthyroidism.

CDR3 sequence (DNA): TGTGCCATCAGCGATGGACGGGGCCGCTATGGCTACACCTTC. Its protein product is CAISDGRGRYGYTF. V is TRBV6-5 and J is TRBJ1-2; a weak D match, TRBD1 (5 bases). This CDR3 has 14 residues. The V end lost 10 bases, the J end lost 4 bases, and 19 bases lay between the germline ends. Germline assignment: CDR1 MNHEY and CDR2 SVGAGI.

This clonotype was seen only a few times. This chain joins TRBV7-9 and TRBJ2-5; D unresolved. Germline lookup yields CDR1 SEHNR and CDR2 FQNEAQ (reference sequence). There are 14 residues in the CDR3. The V end was cut by 6 bases, the J end by 1 base, with 12 bases between. The DNA of the CDR3 is TGTGCCAGCAGTTTATTTTACCCCCAAGAGACCCAGTACTTC. Translation gives CASSLFYPQETQYF.

This clonotype was detected many times. The chain links TRBV6-5 to TRBJ1-6, with a weak D call TRBD1 (6 bases). CDR1 and CDR2 from the germline V gene are MNHEY and SVGAGI. V was pared by 8 bases and J by 6 bases, with 8 bases between. The CDR3 loop spans 12 amino acids. CDR3 sequence (DNA): TGTGCCAGCCGGACAGTTAATTCACCCCTCCACTTT. Its protein product is CASRTVNSPLHF.

The chain has TRBV12-3 or TRBV12-4 and TRBJ2-2; D is undetermined. The CDR3 runs 15 residues. V dropped 2 bases and J dropped 4 bases, with 11 bases sitting between them. CDR3 in DNA: TGTGCCAGCAGTTTAATCTGGGGTGGCACCGGGGAGCTGTTTTTT. This sequence encodes CASSLIWGGTGELFF.

Remarks on this clonotype: Germline and junction disagree at one end, which may indicate a read error. CDR3 loop: CVSSQVTTYEQYF. The CDR3 DNA sequence: TGTGTCAGCAGCCAAGTCACCACCTACGAGCAGTACTTC. This chain joins TRBV2 and TRBJ2-7; D unresolved. This CDR3 region has 13 residues. Germline-derived CDR1 and CDR2 are SNHLY and FYNNEI.

Regarding this clonotype: A much bigger clone sits one base away, suggesting this may be a read error. The V gene is TRBV7-4, the J gene TRBJ1-6, with 8 bases lining up with TRBD1. The CDR3 totals 18 residues. The trim removed 5 bases at V and 0 bases at J, leaving 9 bases unmatched. Germline lookup yields CDR1 SGHVT and CDR2 SQSDAQ. CDR3 amino acids: CASSPSTGGNSYNSPLHF. The CDR3 coding sequence is TGTGCCAGCAGCCCCTCAACAGGGGGTAACTCCTATAATTCACCCCTCCACTTT.

This clonotype was counted a single time. The rearrangement uses TRBV10-3 and TRBJ2-6; D not resolved. The germline gives CDR1 ENHRY, CDR2 SYGVKD. The CDR3 is made up of 12 amino acids. The ends were cut back, 8 bases at V and 4 bases at J, with 6 bases in the middle. CDR3 loop: CAISRGANVLTF. The CDR3 DNA reads TGTGCCATCTCTCGCGGGGCCAACGTCCTGACTTTC.

This clonotype was seen once. The chain employs TRBV27 and TRBJ2-5; 7 positions match TRBD1. With V trimmed by 9 bases and J by 3 bases, 7 bases remained unmatched. Germline lookup yields CDR1 MNHEY and CDR2 SMNVEV (reference sequence). This CDR3 is built from 13 residues. This CDR3 reads CARRPGTEETQYF. The CDR3 DNA reads as TGTGCCAGAAGACCCGGGACAGAAGAGACCCAGTACTTC.

This clonotype was observed many times. The chain carries TRBV6-5 and TRBJ1-1; D remains ambiguous. The CDR3 runs to 15 residues. Per the germline V gene, CDR1 is MNHEY and CDR2 is SVGAGI. V dropped 0 bases and J dropped 1 base, with 9 bases sitting between them. The CDR3 nucleotides read TGTGCCAGCAGTTACTCGACCGCCGCGAACACTGAAGCTTTCTTT. Protein: CASSYSTAANTEAFF.

The CDR3 DNA sequence: TGTGCTAGTGGTTTCCAGGGTACCGGGGAGCTGTTTTTT. Translated: CASGFQGTGELFF. The V and J genes are TRBV12-5 and TRBJ2-2, with D possibly matching TRBD1 (5 bases). The V end was cut by 3 bases, the J end by 5 bases, with 7 bases between. The CDR3 contains 13 residues. CDR1 LGHNT and CDR2 FRNRAP come from the germline V gene. Drawing the rest from reference TRBV12-5 and TRBJ2-2, the complete variable domain is DARVTQTPRHKVTEMGQEVTMRCQPILGHNTVFWYRQTMMQGLELLAYFRNRAPLDDSGMPKDRFSAEMPDATLATLKIQPSEPRDSAVYFCASGFQGTGELFFGEGSRLTVL.

This clonotype came up a few times. The chain recombines TRBV30 with TRBJ2-7, with 12 positions matching TRBD2. The CDR3 loop spans 14 amino acids. V shed 1 base, J shed 2 bases, and the junction held 0 bases outside the gene matches. Germline CDR1 GTSNPN, CDR2 SVGIG (reference sequence). This CDR3 is CAWSGLAGAYEQYF. As DNA, the CDR3 is TGTGCCTGGAGTGGACTAGCGGGGGCCTACGAGCAGTACTTC.

In this sample, this clonotype turned up many times. V gene TRBV20-1 combines with J gene TRBJ2-6; TRBD1 matches at 7 bases. V lost 2 bases, J lost 0 bases, and 4 bases stayed unmatched. Germline-derived CDR1 and CDR2 are DFQATT and SNEGSKA (reference sequence). The CDR3 has 16 residues. The chain's CDR3 is CSARTGQNSGANVLTF. CDR3 in DNA: TGCAGTGCTAGAACGGGACAGAACTCTGGGGCCAACGTCCTGACTTTC.

J is TRBJ1-4 and V is TRBV5-1, with D perhaps matching TRBD1 (6 bases). CDR3 size: 17 residues. V was trimmed by 2 bases and J by 3 bases, leaving 17 bases between them. CDR1 is SGHRS, CDR2 YFSETQ, per germline. CDR3 nucleotides: TGCGCCAGCAGCTTAGGCCATCAGGGGAGGGCTAATGAAAAACTGTTTTTT. Protein product: CASSLGHQGRANEKLFF.

CDR3 protein: CSVYTREMGTDTQYF. In DNA, the CDR3 is TGCAGCGTCTACACTCGGGAAATGGGAACAGATACGCAGTATTTT. This chain uses TRBV29-1 with TRBJ2-3; TRBD2 might be the D (5 bases). This CDR3 contains 15 residues. CDR1 and CDR2 from the germline V gene are SQVTM and ANQGSEA. Trimming pared 6 bases from V and 3 bases from J, leaving 19 bases between.

This clonotype was recorded a few times. The chain combines TRBV7-9 with TRBJ2-1, with a tentative D call TRBD2 (5 bases). The CDR3 extends over 15 amino acids. The V gene's germline CDR1 is SEHNR and CDR2 FQNEAQ (reference sequence). The V and J ends lost 3 bases and 3 bases respectively, with 12 bases between them. CDR3 region: CASSFLAQDYNEQFF. DNA of the CDR3: TGTGCCAGCAGCTTCCTAGCCCAAGACTACAATGAGCAGTTCTTC.

The CDR3 sequence: CASSLMRGATMDEQYF. In nucleotides, the CDR3 is TGTGCCAGCAGCTTAATGCGGGGGGCCACTATGGATGAGCAGTACTTC. The chain has TRBV7-8 and TRBJ2-7, with TRBD2 identical over 8 bases. CDR3 size: 16 residues. V dropped 2 bases and J dropped 7; count of bases not matched to a gene: 13. Germline values: CDR1 SGHVS, CDR2 FQNEAQ.

This clonotype was recorded many times. The chain carries TRBV11-1 and TRBJ1-2; TRBD1 matches 12 bases. The CDR3 contains 14 residues. The V gene end was trimmed by 5 bases and the J gene end by 7 bases; junction bases not matched to a gene: 5. Germline V gene sequence: CDR1 SGHAT, CDR2 FQDESV (reference sequence). CDR3 sequence: CASSQWGQGAGYTF. In DNA form, the CDR3 reads TGTGCCAGCAGCCAATGGGGACAGGGGGCTGGCTACACCTTC.

On this clonotype: The junction departs from the called germline gene at one end, perhaps through a read error. The gene calls are TRBV9 and TRBJ1-5; D is uncertain. The CDR3 covers 15 residues. CDR1 is SGDLS and CDR2 is YYNGEE in the germline V gene. CDR3 DNA sequence: TGTGCCGGCAGCTCGAGCGGAGCTAGCAATCAGCCCCAGCATTTT. This codes for CAGSSSGASNQPQHF.

In its sample, this clonotype was seen once. J is TRBJ2-7 and V is TRBV25-1, with TRBD1 matching 10 bases. CDR3 length equals 13 residues. Germline V gene data show CDR1 as MGHDK and CDR2 as SYGVNS. The trim removed 7 bases at V and 3 bases at J, leaving 3 bases unmatched. The CDR3: CASIGTGDYEQYF. In DNA, the CDR3 is TGTGCCAGCATCGGGACAGGGGACTACGAGCAGTACTTC.

In its sample, this clonotype was seen many times. The chain joins TRBV6-5 to TRBJ2-7; D remains ambiguous. The ends were cut back, 6 bases at V and 7 bases at J, with 13 bases in the middle. The CDR3 is 12 residues long. Germline V gene data show CDR1 as MNHEY and CDR2 as SVGAGI. In nucleotides, the CDR3 is TGTGCCAGCAGGACACACCCCGGGGAGCAGTACTTC. Its translation is CASRTHPGEQYF.

This clonotype was recorded many times. The rearrangement uses TRBV28 and TRBJ1-1; no clear D gene. V lost 5 bases and J 4 bases, leaving 11 bases between the germline ends. The length of the CDR3 is 13 residues. The germline gives CDR1 MDHEN, CDR2 SYDVKM. In DNA form, the CDR3 reads TGTGCCAGCAGTGGGTCGGGGATCACTGAAGCTTTCTTT. This codes for CASSGSGITEAFF.

The chain's CDR3 is CASSQDDRFSYNEQFF. The CDR3 DNA follows: TGTGCCAGCAGCCAAGATGACAGATTCTCCTACAATGAGCAGTTCTTC. This chain uses TRBV7-2 with TRBJ2-7; a weak D match, TRBD1 (5 bases). The J call may be mistaken, given a closer DNA end match to TRBJ2-1. This CDR3 has 16 residues. The germline V gene encodes CDR1 SGHTA and CDR2 FQGNSA.

The chain has TRBV12-3 or TRBV12-4 and TRBJ1-4, with D uncertain. V lost 8 bases and J 3 bases, leaving 16 bases between the germline ends. The CDR3 length is 15 residues. This CDR3 reads CASSSQRASNEKLFF. In DNA, the CDR3 is TGTGCCAGCTCATCCCAACGGGCGTCTAATGAAAAACTGTTTTTT.

Worth noting for this clonotype: Germline and junction disagree at one end, which may indicate a read error. The chain couples TRBV25-1 to TRBJ2-7, with TRBD2 matching over 14 bases. The CDR3 consists of 19 residues. Per the germline V gene, CDR1 is MGHDK and CDR2 is SYGVNS. The DNA of the CDR3 is TGTGCCAGCGGTGAGTCGACTAGCGGGAGGGCCAAAGGAGTAGTGGAGCAGTACTTC. Its translation: CASGESTSGRAKGVVEQYF.

The rearrangement joins TRBV5-1 to TRBJ2-1; a possible D gene is TRBD2 (6 bases). V was shortened by 4 bases and J by 1 base, with 12 bases between the two germline ends. Per germline, CDR1 SGHRS and CDR2 YFSETQ. The CDR3 consists of 15 residues. CDR3 sequence (DNA): TGCGCCAGCAGCCGTAGCGGTGTGTCCTACAATGAGCAGTTCTTC. Translation gives CASSRSGVSYNEQFF. The full variable domain, its missing parts supplied by reference TRBV5-1 and TRBJ2-1, is KAGVTQTPRYLIKTRGQQVTLSCSPISGHRSVSWYQQTPGQGLQFLFEYFSETQRNKGNFPGRFSGRQFSNSRSEMNVSTLELGDSALYLCASSRSGVSYNEQFFGPGTRLTVL.

The chain employs TRBV2 and TRBJ1-6, with 9 bases aligning to TRBD1. V trimming: 7 bases; J trimming: 6 bases; junction bases outside the gene matches: 4. In germline, CDR1 is SNHLY, CDR2 FYNNEI. The CDR3 totals 14 residues. The CDR3: CASMRTGANSPLHF. DNA of the CDR3: TGTGCCAGCATGCGGACAGGGGCTAATTCACCCCTCCACTTT.

The J gene is TRBJ1-5, the V gene TRBV11-2, with D possibly being TRBD1 (5 bases). Trimming removed 3 bases from V and 14 bases from J, with 20 bases in between. This CDR3 is built from 14 residues. Germline-derived CDR1 and CDR2 are SGHAT and FQNNGV. CDR3 DNA: TGTGCCAGCAGCTTTGGGACTAGCGGGAAGAATGAGCATTTT. It encodes CASSFGTSGKNEHF.

This clonotype was observed many times. The chain combines TRBV7-3 with TRBJ2-2; D is ambiguous. Trimming left V 5 bases short and J 3 bases short, with 4 bases between. Germline lookup yields CDR1 SGHTA and CDR2 FQGTGA. CDR3 length: 12 residues. The CDR3 region is CASSPHTGELFF. The CDR3 DNA follows: TGTGCCAGCAGCCCGCACACCGGGGAGCTGTTTTTT.

At least ten counts were recorded for this clonotype. The chain joins TRBV2 to TRBJ1-6; D perhaps matches TRBD1 (6 bases). V was pared by 7 bases and J by 10 bases, with 17 bases between. The germline CDR1 and CDR2 sequences are SNHLY and FYNNEI. The CDR3 extends over 14 amino acids. CDR3 in amino acids: CASTLGGASSPLHF. In nucleotides, the CDR3 is TGTGCCAGCACCCTTGGGGGCGCGAGCTCACCCCTCCACTTT.

This clonotype was found many times. This chain connects TRBV5-8 to TRBJ1-3; a weak D match, TRBD1 (5 bases). Deletions cut 4 bases from V and 0 bases from J, with 14 bases between. Germline loops: CDR1 SGHTS, CDR2 YDEGEE. The CDR3 consists of 16 residues. The chain's CDR3 is CASSHGQLGSGNTIYF. In DNA form, the CDR3 reads TGTGCCAGCAGCCACGGACAACTAGGCTCTGGAAACACCATATATTTT.

This clonotype was detected only once. The genes are TRBV15 and TRBJ2-1; TRBD1 matches 8 bases. The CDR3 loop spans 16 amino acids. Germline V gene lookup returns CDR1 LNHNV and CDR2 YYDKDF (reference sequence). V shed 1 base, J shed 4 bases, and the junction held 6 bases outside the gene matches. The CDR3 sequence: CATSRVPGTGYNEQFF. The CDR3 nucleotides are TGTGCCACCAGCAGAGTCCCCGGGACAGGTTACAATGAGCAGTTCTTC.